Listed here are 14 T cell receptor beta chains from one sample, sequenced in a study of T-cell memory formation after mild COVID-19. TCRdb used MiXCR to reprocess the 5' RACE reads, holding one entry per CDR3 protein. The table lists fewer than 250,000 distinct CDR3 sequences, around 26% of them singletons, with about an eighth in the top ten. The material sequenced was PBMCs or a T cell subset sorted from them (not recorded which). The source is an adult woman who had mild COVID-19 (a few samples of this study predate the infection). Cell type and time point are not known.

CDR3 sequence reads: CASRDEGLTEAFF. As DNA, the CDR3 is TGTGCCAGCAGAGACGAAGGGTTGACTGAAGCTTTCTTT. V gene TRBV6-2 or TRBV6-3 combines with J gene TRBJ1-1; no reliable D call. Deletions cut 6 bases from V and 5 bases from J, with 13 bases between. Looked up from germline, CDR1 is MNHEY and CDR2 is SVGEGT. This CDR3 has 13 residues.

This clonotype was seen more than once but under ten times. The rearrangement joins TRBV12-5 to TRBJ1-2; unclear D gene. CDR1 is LGHNT and CDR2 is FRNRAP in the germline V gene. The CDR3 consists of 13 residues. Trimming took 0 bases from V and 7 from J, leaving 9 bases between them. In DNA form, the CDR3 reads TGTGCTAGTGGTTTGGTACGATGGAGTGGCTACACCTTC. Its protein is CASGLVRWSGYTF.

The chain carries TRBV11-2 and TRBJ1-4; weak D call: TRBD1 (5 bases). Germline values: CDR1 SGHAT, CDR2 FQNNGV. Trimming removed 5 bases from V and 4 bases from J, with 14 bases in between. This CDR3 is 15 amino acids long. CDR3 amino acids: CASSPRGRDNEKLFF. The CDR3 coding sequence is TGTGCCAGCAGCCCCCGGGGACGGGATAATGAAAAACTGTTTTTT.

The chain is built from TRBV7-8 and TRBJ2-3, with no clear D. The CDR3 consists of 13 residues. Trimming stripped 1 base from V and 3 bases from J, with 5 bases between. Germline V gene lookup returns CDR1 SGHVS and CDR2 FQNEAQ. The CDR3: CASSLELTDTQYF. DNA for the CDR3: TGTGCCAGCAGCTTAGAGTTAACAGATACGCAGTATTTT.

This clonotype was counted only a few times. This rearrangement joins TRBV7-9 to TRBJ2-4, with 9 bases matching TRBD2. V dropped 5 bases and J dropped 8; count of bases not matched to a gene: 22. The germline CDR1 and CDR2 sequences are SEHNR and FQNEAQ (reference sequence). The CDR3 runs to 19 residues. CDR3 loop: CASSQRGATGSGSPDIQYF. CDR3 bases: TGTGCCAGCAGCCAGCGGGGGGCTACGGGGAGCGGGAGTCCGGACATTCAGTACTTC.

Here the CDR3 reads CASRVPRDRNSPLHF. DNA for the CDR3: TGTGCCAGCAGGGTGCCCCGGGACAGGAATTCACCCCTCCACTTT. The chain carries TRBV2 and TRBJ1-6; TRBD1 matches 8 bases. The V and J ends lost 6 bases and 7 bases, in that order; junction bases with no gene match: 8. Germline CDR1 is SNHLY and CDR2 is FYNNEI. This CDR3 is 15 amino acids long.

Only a few counts were recorded for this clonotype. The rearrangement joins TRBV29-1 to TRBJ2-6; D is unresolved. The CDR3 is made up of 15 amino acids. CDR1 and CDR2 (germline): SQVTM, ANQGSEA. The germline V and J ends were trimmed by 3 bases and 0 bases, with 9 bases remaining between them. DNA of the CDR3: TGCAGCGTTGAGGGCAGAGGCTCTGGGGCCAACGTCCTGACTTTC. This gives the protein CSVEGRGSGANVLTF.

The chain links TRBV18 to TRBJ1-4; 8 bases are a match to TRBD1. The germline gives CDR1 KGHSH, CDR2 LQKENI. The CDR3 extends over 15 amino acids. Trimming took 8 bases from V and 2 from J; bases not matched to a gene: 7. The CDR3 DNA reads TGTGCCAGCGGAGACCGACAGGGGACTAATGAAAAACTGTTTTTT. Amino acid sequence: CASGDRQGTNEKLFF.

The chain has TRBV6-6 and TRBJ2-7; tentative D call: TRBD2 (5 bases). The CDR3 is 12 residues long. V was clipped by 8 bases and J by 6 bases, with 14 bases between them. CDR1 is MNHNY, CDR2 SVGAGI, per germline (reference sequence). This CDR3 reads CASGPRGLEQYF. For the CDR3, the DNA is TGTGCCAGCGGGCCCCGAGGGCTCGAGCAGTACTTC.

This clonotype was counted a few times. Since the CDR3 does not end with the conserved phenylalanine or tryptophan, this likely comes from a read error. The limits of the CDR3 on the DNA are not certain, so only TCRdb's listed CDR3 is given. The rearrangement uses TRBV7-9 and TRBJ2-7; the table's D gene call, TRBD1, was not cross checked with the DNA. Germline loops: CDR1 SEHNR, CDR2 FQNEAQ (reference sequence). 13 amino acids form the CDR3, both terminal residues included. The CDR3 loop reads CASSLVAGQGPFT.

The genes are TRBV20-1 and TRBJ2-5; TRBD1 agrees at 11 bases. V lost 4 bases to trimming and J lost 6 bases; unmatched junction nucleotides: 7. The germline CDR1 and CDR2 sequences are DFQATT and SNEGSKA (reference sequence). The CDR3 loop spans 14 amino acids. The CDR3 DNA reads as TGCAGTGCTACCCGGGGGACAGGGGGAAAGACCCAGTACTTC. It yields the protein CSATRGTGGKTQYF.

This clonotype turned up a few times. The chain joins TRBV5-1 to TRBJ1-1; TRBD1 agrees at 12 bases. This CDR3 spans 16 amino acids. The germline CDR1 and CDR2 sequences are SGHRS and YFSETQ. V was clipped by 6 bases and J by 5 bases; unmatched bases: 11. The CDR3 DNA follows: TGCGCCAGCAAGAGGGGGACAGGGGGCGAGAGGACTGAAGCTTTCTTT. It encodes CASKRGTGGERTEAFF.

The V gene is TRBV9, the J gene TRBJ2-7; D may be TRBD2 (5 bases). V lost 0 bases and J lost 1, with 11 bases in between. This CDR3 contains 15 residues. Per the germline V gene, CDR1 is SGDLS and CDR2 is YYNGEE. The CDR3 region is CASSVDSGRSYEQYF. The CDR3 bases are TGTGCCAGCAGCGTAGACAGCGGTCGGTCCTACGAGCAGTACTTC. The full variable domain, completed using reference TRBV9 and TRBJ2-7, is DSGVTQTPKHLITATGQRVTLRCSPRSGDLSVYWYQQSLDQGLQFLIQYYNGEERAKGNILERFSAQQFPDLHSELNLSSLELGDSALYFCASSVDSGRSYEQYFGPGTRLTVT.

The sample holds a few counts of this clonotype. The V gene is TRBV15, the J gene TRBJ2-5; no clear D. Deletions cut 6 bases from V and 2 bases from J, with 10 bases between. Germline lookup yields CDR1 LNHNV and CDR2 YYDKDF (reference sequence). The CDR3 extends over 13 amino acids. The CDR3 region has the DNA TGTGCCACCAGGATAGGGCTACAAGAGACCCAGTACTTC. This encodes CATRIGLQETQYF.